Listed below are T cell receptor beta chains from one sample, sequenced in a study of T cell responses to AZD1222 COVID-19 vaccine. The assay was immunoSEQ multiplex PCR, and TCRdb's table has in-frame clones only and misses some. In the table there are 80,000 to 100,000 clones, about 86% of which are singletons. The sequencing here drew on peripheral blood, taken 28 days after the second AZD1222 dose. Receptor source: an adult who received the AZD1222 COVID-19 vaccine. Both conserved end residues are part of each CDR3. A D gene is named only where the DNA matches it firmly. Where a row states a size, it is once, few, many or the class of an expanded clone; other rows omit it.

clone_size | j_call | v_call | d_call | cdr3_nt | cdr3_aa
NA | TRBJ1-1 | TRBV18 | NA | TGTGCCAGCTCACCACAAAGAGACATGAACACTGAAGCTTTCTTT | CASSPQRDMNTEAFF
NA | TRBJ2-7 | TRBV6-5 | NA | TGTGCCAGCAGGCTCGGCCTCTACGAGCAGTACTTC | CASRLGLYEQYF
NA | TRBJ1-5 | TRBV15 | NA | TGTGCCACCAGCAGAGTAGCCCACAATCAGCCCCAGCATTTT | CATSRVAHNQPQHF
NA | TRBJ2-2 | TRBV18 | TRBD1 | TGTGCCAGCTCACCAGGACAGGGTGGCACCGGGGAGCTGTTTTTT | CASSPGQGGTGELFF
once | TRBJ2-5 | TRBV5-4 | NA | TGTGCCAGCGCAGGTGACAGCCCAGGGGGGCAAGAGACCCAGTACTTC | CASAGDSPGGQETQYF
few | TRBJ2-3 | TRBV5-1 | NA | TGCGCCAGCAGCTTCCAAGGGGGAGGCACAGATACGCAGTATTTT | CASSFQGGGTDTQYF
once | TRBJ2-7 | TRBV7-9 | NA | TGTGCCAGCAGCTCCTACGAGCAGTACTTC | CASSSYEQYF
once | TRBJ1-5 | TRBV28 | NA | TGTGCCAGCCCTCCCACACAGATTATGGGCAATCAGCCCCAGCATTTT | CASPPTQIMGNQPQHF
NA | TRBJ2-1 | TRBV7-2 | NA | TGTGCCAGCAGCTTAGTGTGGGAATCCAATGAGCAGTTCTTC | CASSLVWESNEQFF
NA | TRBJ2-7 | TRBV6-5 | TRBD2 | TGTGCCAGCAGTTACACTCGGGTAGCGGGGCTTTACGAGCAGTACTTC | CASSYTRVAGLYEQYF
NA | TRBJ1-5 | TRBV2 | NA | TGTGCCAGCAGTCCTCCTCGAGACAATCAGCCCCAGCATTTT | CASSPPRDNQPQHF
NA | TRBJ1-5 | TRBV23-1 | TRBD1 | TGCGCCAGCAGTCAAGCGGACAGGGCGATGGCCAATCAGCCCCAGCATTTT | CASSQADRAMANQPQHF
NA | TRBJ2-7 | TRBV18 | TRBD2 | TGTGCCAGCTCACCGACTAGCGGGATGTACGAGCAGTACTTC | CASSPTSGMYEQYF
NA | TRBJ2-5 | TRBV28 | TRBD1 | TGTGCCAGCACCGCCCCACAAGGGACAGGGAGGAGGGAGACCCAGTACTTC | CASTAPQGTGRRETQYF
NA | TRBJ2-2 | TRBV7-6 | NA | TGTGCCAGCAGCTTAGCGGTGAATCTGGGTGTCACCGGGGAGCTGTTTTTT | CASSLAVNLGVTGELFF
once | TRBJ2-5 | TRBV13 | NA | TGTGCCAGCAGCTTAGGGTTGCTTGATGTTGGGAGGGAGACCCAGTACTTC | CASSLGLLDVGRETQYF
NA | TRBJ1-3 | TRBV6-6 | NA | TGTGCCAGCAGTCCGGTTGGGATCTGGGACTCTGGAAACACCATATATTTT | CASSPVGIWDSGNTIYF
NA | TRBJ2-2 | TRBV29-1 | NA | TGCAGCATTAGGAACACCGGGGAGCTGTTTTTT | CSIRNTGELFF
NA | TRBJ2-3 | TRBV13 | NA | TGTGCCAGCAGCTTAGTAAGCGGAGATACGCAGTATTTT | CASSLVSGDTQYF
NA | TRBJ2-2 | TRBV3-1/TRBV3-2 | NA | TGTGCCAGCAGCCCCGTCCGGGCCGGGGAGCTGTTTTTT | CASSPVRAGELFF
NA | TRBJ2-1 | TRBV6-6 | NA | TGTGCCAGCAGTTATAATGTTGCCTACAATGAGCAGTTCTTC | CASSYNVAYNEQFF
NA | TRBJ1-2 | TRBV12-3/TRBV12-4 | NA | TGTGCCAGCAGCCAGCAGGGGAGGGATGGCTACACCTTC | CASSQQGRDGYTF
NA | TRBJ2-2 | TRBV28 | NA | TGTGCCAGCGGTCCTCTTCGAGAGCTGTTTTTT | CASGPLRELFF
NA | TRBJ2-2 | TRBV7-6 | NA | TGTGCCAGCAGCTTGGAAGGGGAGCTGTTTTTT | CASSLEGELFF
NA | TRBJ1-2 | TRBV2 | NA | TGTGCCAGCAGAGAGGACGGAAACTATGGCTACACCTTC | CASREDGNYGYTF
NA | TRBJ1-2 | TRBV6-5 | TRBD1 | TGTGCCAGCAAAAGGACAGGGAACTATGGCTACACCTTC | CASKRTGNYGYTF
NA | TRBJ2-2 | TRBV10-3 | TRBD2 | TGTGCCATCAGTGAGTCGCCCCTGGGAGCGGGAGAGAACACCGGGGAGCTGTTTTTT | CAISESPLGAGENTGELFF
NA | TRBJ2-2 | TRBV28 | NA | TGTGCCAGCAGAATAGGGGGTACCGGGGAGCTGTTTTTT | CASRIGGTGELFF
NA | TRBJ1-4 | TRBV10-1 | TRBD1 | TGCGCCGGGGGGGCGACAGGGGGCTTTGAAAAACTGTTTTTT | CAGGATGGFEKLFF
NA | TRBJ1-6 | TRBV5-1 | NA | TGCGCCAGCAGCTTGTCGCGGGATTCTTGGTATAATTCACCCCTCCACTTT | CASSLSRDSWYNSPLHF
NA | TRBJ1-1 | TRBV5-1 | NA | TGCGCCAGCAGCCCTTTGGGAGTGAGGGACACTGAAGCTTTCTTT | CASSPLGVRDTEAFF
NA | TRBJ2-5 | TRBV2 | TRBD2 | TGTGCCAGCAGTGAACAGCCGGGACTAGGGGAGACCCAGTACTTC | CASSEQPGLGETQYF
NA | TRBJ2-1 | TRBV7-2 | NA | TGTGCCAGCAGCTTAAATCGCCTTAACTCCTACAATGAGCAGTTCTTC | CASSLNRLNSYNEQFF
NA | TRBJ1-1 | TRBV7-2 | TRBD1 | TGTGCCAGCAGCTTAGTATTTTCAGGGGGCTCTGAAGCTTTCTTT | CASSLVFSGGSEAFF
NA | TRBJ2-3 | TRBV28 | NA | TGTGCCAGCACTGGGGCTTCGGGCACAGATACGCAGTATTTT | CASTGASGTDTQYF
NA | TRBJ1-1 | TRBV9 | NA | TGTGCCAGCAGCCCGACCGGTCCGGCCATGAACACTGAAGCTTTCTTT | CASSPTGPAMNTEAFF
NA | TRBJ1-6 | TRBV7-8 | NA | TGTGCCAGCAGCTTAGCGTTCCCACCCCTCCACTTT | CASSLAFPPLHF
NA | TRBJ2-3 | TRBV9 | NA | TGTGCCAGCAGCGTAAACGATGGGAACTACCGCGCAGATACGCAGTATTTT | CASSVNDGNYRADTQYF
NA | TRBJ1-1 | TRBV7-8 | NA | TGTGCCAGCAGCTTAGAAATTGTGAACACTGAAGCTTTCTTT | CASSLEIVNTEAFF
NA | TRBJ2-7 | TRBV6-5 | TRBD2 | TGTGCCAGCAGAGTATCTAGCGGGAGTTTAGGCGAGCAGTACTTC | CASRVSSGSLGEQYF
NA | TRBJ2-7 | TRBV4-1 | NA | TGCGCCAGCAGCCCCGTGAGGGGGAACTACGAGCAGTACTTC | CASSPVRGNYEQYF
NA | TRBJ2-1 | TRBV4-2 | TRBD2 | TGTGCCAGCAGCCCCGTGACTAGCGGGACTCTCAATGAGCAGTTCTTC | CASSPVTSGTLNEQFF
once | TRBJ1-1 | TRBV6-5 | NA | TGTGCCAGCAGGACCCAGCCGGAGACTGAAGCTTTCTTT | CASRTQPETEAFF
NA | TRBJ1-2 | TRBV5-4 | NA | TGTGCCAGCAGCCCCGGACGGTCGACCTTCCTTAACTATGGCTACACCTTC | CASSPGRSTFLNYGYTF
NA | TRBJ1-5 | TRBV2 | TRBD1 | TGTGCCAGCACCAGGGGGCGTTCAGGGCCCCAGCATTTT | CASTRGRSGPQHF
few | TRBJ1-2 | TRBV27 | NA | TGTGCCAGCAGTTCGGGCCCTCAGCGGGGCTATGGCTACACCTTC | CASSSGPQRGYGYTF